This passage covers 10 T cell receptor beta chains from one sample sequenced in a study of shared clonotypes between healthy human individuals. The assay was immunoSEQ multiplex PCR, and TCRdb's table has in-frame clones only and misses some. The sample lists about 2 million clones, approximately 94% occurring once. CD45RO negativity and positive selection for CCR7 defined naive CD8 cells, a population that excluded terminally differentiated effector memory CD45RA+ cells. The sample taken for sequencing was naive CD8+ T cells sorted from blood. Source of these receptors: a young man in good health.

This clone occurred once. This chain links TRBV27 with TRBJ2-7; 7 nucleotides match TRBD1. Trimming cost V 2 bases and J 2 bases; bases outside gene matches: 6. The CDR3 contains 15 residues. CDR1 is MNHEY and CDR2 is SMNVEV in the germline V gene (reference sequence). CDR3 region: CASSLHTGDPYEQYF. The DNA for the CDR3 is TGTGCCAGCAGTTTACACACAGGGGATCCCTACGAGCAGTACTTC.

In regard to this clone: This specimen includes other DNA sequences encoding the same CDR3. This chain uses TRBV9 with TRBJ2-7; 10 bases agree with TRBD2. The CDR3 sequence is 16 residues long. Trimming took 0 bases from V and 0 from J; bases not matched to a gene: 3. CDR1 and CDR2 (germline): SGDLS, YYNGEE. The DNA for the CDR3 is TGTGCCAGCAGCGTAGGCGCTAGCGGGGGCTCCTACGAGCAGTACTTC. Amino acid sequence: CASSVGASGGSYEQYF.

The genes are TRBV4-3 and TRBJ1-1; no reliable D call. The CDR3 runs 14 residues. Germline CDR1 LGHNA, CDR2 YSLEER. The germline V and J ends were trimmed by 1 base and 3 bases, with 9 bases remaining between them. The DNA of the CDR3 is TGCGCCAGCAGCCAAGTGGGAGGCTACACTGAAGCTTTCTTT. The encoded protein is CASSQVGGYTEAFF.

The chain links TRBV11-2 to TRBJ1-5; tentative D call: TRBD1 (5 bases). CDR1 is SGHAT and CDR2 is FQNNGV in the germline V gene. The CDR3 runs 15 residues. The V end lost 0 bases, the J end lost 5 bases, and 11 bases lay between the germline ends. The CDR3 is CASSLDPGTDQPQHF. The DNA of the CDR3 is TGTGCCAGCAGCTTAGATCCGGGGACCGATCAGCCCCAGCATTTT.

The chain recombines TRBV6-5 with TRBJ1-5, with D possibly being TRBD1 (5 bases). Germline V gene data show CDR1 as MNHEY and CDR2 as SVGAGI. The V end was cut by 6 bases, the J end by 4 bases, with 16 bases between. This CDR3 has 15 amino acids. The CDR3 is CASSPQQEGNQPQHF. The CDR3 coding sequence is TGTGCCAGCAGCCCCCAACAGGAGGGGAATCAGCCCCAGCATTTT.

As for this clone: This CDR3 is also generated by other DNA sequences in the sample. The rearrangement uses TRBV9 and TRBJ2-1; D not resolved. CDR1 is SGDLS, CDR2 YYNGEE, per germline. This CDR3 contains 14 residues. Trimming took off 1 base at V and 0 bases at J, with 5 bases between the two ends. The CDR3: CASSVSSSYNEQFF. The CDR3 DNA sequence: TGTGCCAGCAGCGTATCTAGCTCCTACAATGAGCAGTTCTTC.

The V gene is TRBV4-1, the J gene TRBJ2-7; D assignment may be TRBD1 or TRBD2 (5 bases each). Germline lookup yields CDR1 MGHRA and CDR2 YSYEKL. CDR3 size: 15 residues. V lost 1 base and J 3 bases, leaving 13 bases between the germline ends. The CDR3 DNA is TGCGCCAGCAGCCAAGTATCCGGGGCCCTCTACGAGCAGTACTTC. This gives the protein CASSQVSGALYEQYF.

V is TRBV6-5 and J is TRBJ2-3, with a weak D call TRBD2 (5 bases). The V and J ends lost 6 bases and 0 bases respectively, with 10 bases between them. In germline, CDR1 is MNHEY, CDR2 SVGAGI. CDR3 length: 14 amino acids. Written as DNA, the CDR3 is TGTGCCAGCAGCTTACTAGGTAGCACAGATACGCAGTATTTT. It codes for CASSLLGSTDTQYF.

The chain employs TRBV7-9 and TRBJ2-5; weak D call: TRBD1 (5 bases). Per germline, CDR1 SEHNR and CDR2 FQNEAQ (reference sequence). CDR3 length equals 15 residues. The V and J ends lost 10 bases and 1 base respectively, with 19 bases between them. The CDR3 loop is CATYRLQDFQETQYF. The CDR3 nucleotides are TGTGCCACCTACAGATTACAGGATTTCCAAGAGACCCAGTACTTC.

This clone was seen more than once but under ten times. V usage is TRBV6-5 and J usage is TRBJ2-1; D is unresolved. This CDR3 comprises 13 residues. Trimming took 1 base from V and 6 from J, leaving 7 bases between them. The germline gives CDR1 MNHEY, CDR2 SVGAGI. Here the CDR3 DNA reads TGTGCCAGCAGTTACTTGTGGGGCAATGAGCAGTTCTTC. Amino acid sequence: CASSYLWGNEQFF.